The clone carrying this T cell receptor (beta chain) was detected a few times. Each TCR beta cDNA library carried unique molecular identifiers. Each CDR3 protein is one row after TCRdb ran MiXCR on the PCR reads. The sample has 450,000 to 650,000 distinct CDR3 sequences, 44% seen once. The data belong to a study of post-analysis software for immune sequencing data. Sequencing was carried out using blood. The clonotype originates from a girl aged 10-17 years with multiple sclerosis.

CDR3 coding DNA: TGCAGCGTTGAACGAAGGACAGGATCTAATGAGCAGTTCTTC. Amino acids: CSVERRTGSNEQFF. The rearrangement joins TRBV29-1 to TRBJ2-1; 7 nucleotides line up with TRBD1. Germline V gene sequence: CDR1 SQVTM, CDR2 ANQGSEA. V was pared by 2 bases and J by 7 bases, with 8 bases of the junction left unmatched. The length of the CDR3 is 14 residues.